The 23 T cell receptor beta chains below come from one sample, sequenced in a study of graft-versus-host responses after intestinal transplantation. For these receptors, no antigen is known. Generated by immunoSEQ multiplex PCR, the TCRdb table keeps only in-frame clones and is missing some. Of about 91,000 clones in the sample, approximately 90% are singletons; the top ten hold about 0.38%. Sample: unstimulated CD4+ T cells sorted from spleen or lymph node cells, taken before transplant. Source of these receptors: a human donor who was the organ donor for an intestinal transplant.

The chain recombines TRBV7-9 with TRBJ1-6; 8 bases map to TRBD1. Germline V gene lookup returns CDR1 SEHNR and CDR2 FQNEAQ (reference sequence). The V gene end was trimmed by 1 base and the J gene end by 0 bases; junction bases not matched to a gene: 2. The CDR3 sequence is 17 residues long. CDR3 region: CASSLGTGGSYNSPLHF. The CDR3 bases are TGTGCCAGCAGCTTAGGTACAGGGGGCTCCTATAATTCACCCCTCCACTTT.

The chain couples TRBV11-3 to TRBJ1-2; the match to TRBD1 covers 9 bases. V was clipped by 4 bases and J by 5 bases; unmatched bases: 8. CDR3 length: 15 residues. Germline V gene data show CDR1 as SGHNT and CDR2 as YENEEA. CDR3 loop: CASSSRVDRGYGYTF. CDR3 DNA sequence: TGTGCCAGCAGCTCCCGAGTGGACAGGGGTTATGGCTACACCTTC.

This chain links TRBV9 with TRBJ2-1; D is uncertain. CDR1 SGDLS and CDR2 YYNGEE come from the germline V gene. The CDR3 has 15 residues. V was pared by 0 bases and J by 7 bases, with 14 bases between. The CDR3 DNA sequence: TGTGCCAGCAGCGTAGACGGCGGCGCGTGGAATGAGCAGTTCTTC. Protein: CASSVDGGAWNEQFF.

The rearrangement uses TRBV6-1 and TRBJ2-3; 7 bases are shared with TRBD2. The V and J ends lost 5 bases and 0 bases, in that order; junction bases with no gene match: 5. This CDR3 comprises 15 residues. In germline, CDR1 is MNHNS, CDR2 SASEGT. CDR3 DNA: TGTGCCAGCAGTTTCAGCGGGGCTAGCACAGATACGCAGTATTTT. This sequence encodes CASSFSGASTDTQYF.

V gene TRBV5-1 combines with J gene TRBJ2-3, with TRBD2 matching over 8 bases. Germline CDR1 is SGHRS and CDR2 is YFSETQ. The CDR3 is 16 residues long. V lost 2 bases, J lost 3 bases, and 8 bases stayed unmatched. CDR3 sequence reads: CASSFGSGGPTDTQYF. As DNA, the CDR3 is TGCGCCAGCAGCTTCGGCTCGGGGGGGCCTACAGATACGCAGTATTTT. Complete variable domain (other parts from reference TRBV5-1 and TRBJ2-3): KAGVTQTPRYLIKTRGQQVTLSCSPISGHRSVSWYQQTPGQGLQFLFEYFSETQRNKGNFPGRFSGRQFSNSRSEMNVSTLELGDSALYLCASSFGSGGPTDTQYFGPGTRLTVL.

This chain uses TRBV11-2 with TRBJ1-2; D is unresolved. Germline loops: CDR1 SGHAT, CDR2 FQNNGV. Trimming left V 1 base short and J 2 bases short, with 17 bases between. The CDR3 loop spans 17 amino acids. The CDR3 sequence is CASSLVAIFGQNYGYTF. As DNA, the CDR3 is TGTGCCAGCAGCTTAGTTGCAATTTTTGGGCAGAACTATGGCTACACCTTC.

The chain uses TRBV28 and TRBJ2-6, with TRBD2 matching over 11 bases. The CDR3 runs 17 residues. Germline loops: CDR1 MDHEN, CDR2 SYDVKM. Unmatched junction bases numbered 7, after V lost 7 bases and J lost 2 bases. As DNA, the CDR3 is TGTGCCAGCACTTCGACTAGCGGGAATGCTGGGGCCAACGTCCTGACTTTC. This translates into CASTSTSGNAGANVLTF.

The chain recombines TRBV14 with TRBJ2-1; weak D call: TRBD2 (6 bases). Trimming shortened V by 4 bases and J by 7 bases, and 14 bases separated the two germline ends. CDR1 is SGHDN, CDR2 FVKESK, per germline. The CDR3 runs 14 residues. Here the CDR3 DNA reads TGTGCCAGCAGCCTGAGCGGGTGGAGTAATGAGCAGTTCTTC. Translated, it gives CASSLSGWSNEQFF.

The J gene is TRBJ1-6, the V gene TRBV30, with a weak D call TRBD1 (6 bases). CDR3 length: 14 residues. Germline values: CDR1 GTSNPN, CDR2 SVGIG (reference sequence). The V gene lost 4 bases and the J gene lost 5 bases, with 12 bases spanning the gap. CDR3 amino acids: CAWTRTDHNSPLHF. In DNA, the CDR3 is TGTGCCTGGACCCGGACAGACCATAATTCACCCCTCCACTTT. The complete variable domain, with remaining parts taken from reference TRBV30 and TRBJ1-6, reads SQTIHQWPATLVQPVGSPLSLECTVEGTSNPNLYWYRQAAGRGLQLLFYSVGIGQISSEVPQNLSASRPQDRQFILSSKKLLLSDSGFYLCAWTRTDHNSPLHFGNGTRLTVT.

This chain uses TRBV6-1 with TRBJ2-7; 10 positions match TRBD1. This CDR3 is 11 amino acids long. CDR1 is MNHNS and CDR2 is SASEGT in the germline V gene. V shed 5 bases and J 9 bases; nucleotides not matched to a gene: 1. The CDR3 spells CASSRQGAQYF. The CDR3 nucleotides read TGTGCCAGCAGTCGACAGGGGGCGCAGTACTTC.

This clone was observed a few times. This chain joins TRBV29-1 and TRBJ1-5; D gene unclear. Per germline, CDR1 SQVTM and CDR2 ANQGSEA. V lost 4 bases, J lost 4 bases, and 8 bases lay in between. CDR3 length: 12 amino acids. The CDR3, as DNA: TGCAGCGTTGGGTCCGGTAATCAGCCCCAGCATTTT. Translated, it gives CSVGSGNQPQHF.

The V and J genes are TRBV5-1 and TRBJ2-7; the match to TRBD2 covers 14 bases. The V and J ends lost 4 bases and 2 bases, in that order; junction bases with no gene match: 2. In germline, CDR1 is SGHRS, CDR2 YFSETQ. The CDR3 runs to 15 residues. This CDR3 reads CASSQTSGRAYEQYF. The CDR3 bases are TGCGCCAGCAGCCAGACTAGCGGGAGGGCCTACGAGCAGTACTTC.

The CDR3 sequence: CASSDAGSKYEQYF. In nucleotides, the CDR3 is TGTGCCAGCAGTGACGCCGGGAGTAAATACGAGCAGTACTTC. The chain links TRBV25-1 to TRBJ2-7, with D possibly TRBD2 on 6 matching bases. Germline values: CDR1 MGHDK, CDR2 SYGVNS. Trimming took 3 bases from V and 4 from J, leaving 13 bases between them. The CDR3 sequence is 14 residues long.

The CDR3 region has the DNA TGTGCCAGCAGACGCACTAGTCCAGAGACCCAGTACTTC. Amino acids: CASRRTSPETQYF. The gene calls are TRBV6-1 and TRBJ2-5, with D perhaps TRBD2 (5 bases). CDR1 and CDR2 (germline): MNHNS, SASEGT. This CDR3 has 13 amino acids. Between the trimmed V and J ends, which lost 6 bases and 4 bases, there was a span of 12 bases.

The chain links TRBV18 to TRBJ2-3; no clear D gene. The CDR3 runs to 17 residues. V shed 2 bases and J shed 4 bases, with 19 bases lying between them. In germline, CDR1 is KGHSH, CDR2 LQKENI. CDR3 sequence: CASSPASQYFMADTQYF. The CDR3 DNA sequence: TGTGCCAGCTCACCAGCTTCCCAATACTTTATGGCAGATACGCAGTATTTT.

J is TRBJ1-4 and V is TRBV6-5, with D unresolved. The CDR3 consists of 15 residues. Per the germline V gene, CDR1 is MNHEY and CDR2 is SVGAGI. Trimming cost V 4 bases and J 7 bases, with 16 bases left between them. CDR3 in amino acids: CASSSIDTVGEKLFF. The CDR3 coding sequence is TGTGCCAGCAGTTCGATCGACACGGTGGGTGAAAAACTGTTTTTT.

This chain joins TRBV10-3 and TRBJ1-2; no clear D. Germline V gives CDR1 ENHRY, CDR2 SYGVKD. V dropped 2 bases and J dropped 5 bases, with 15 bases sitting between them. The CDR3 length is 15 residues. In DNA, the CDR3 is TGTGCCATCAGTGAGGACCGGAGGGCCCAATATGGCTACACCTTC. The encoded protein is CAISEDRRAQYGYTF.

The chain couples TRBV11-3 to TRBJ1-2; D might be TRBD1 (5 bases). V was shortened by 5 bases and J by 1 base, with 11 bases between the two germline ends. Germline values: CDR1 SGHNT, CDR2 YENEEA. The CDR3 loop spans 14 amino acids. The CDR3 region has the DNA TGTGCCAGCAGCGACAGAACTTATAACTATGGCTACACCTTC. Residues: CASSDRTYNYGYTF. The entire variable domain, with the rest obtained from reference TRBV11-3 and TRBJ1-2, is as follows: EAGVVQSPRYKIIEKKQPVAFWCNPISGHNTLYWYLQNLGQGPELLIRYENEEAVDDSQLPKDRFSAERLKGVDSTLKIQPAELGDSAVYLCASSDRTYNYGYTFGSGTRLTVV.

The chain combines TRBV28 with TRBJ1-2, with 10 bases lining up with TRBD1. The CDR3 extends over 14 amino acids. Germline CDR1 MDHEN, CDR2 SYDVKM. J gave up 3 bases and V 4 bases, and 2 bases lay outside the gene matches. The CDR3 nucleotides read TGTGCCAGCAGTTCTGGACAGGGGGACTATGGCTACACCTTC. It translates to CASSSGQGDYGYTF.

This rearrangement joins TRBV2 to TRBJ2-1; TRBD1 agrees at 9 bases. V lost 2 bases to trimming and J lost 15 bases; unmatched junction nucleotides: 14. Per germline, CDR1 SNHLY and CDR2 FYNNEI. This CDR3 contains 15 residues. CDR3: CASSERGQGTGRRFF. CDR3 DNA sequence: TGTGCCAGCAGTGAAAGAGGACAGGGGACTGGCCGACGGTTCTTC. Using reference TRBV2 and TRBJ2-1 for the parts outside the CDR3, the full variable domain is EPEVTQTPSHQVTQMGQEVILRCVPISNHLYFYWYRQILGQKVEFLVSFYNNEISEKSEIFDDQFSVERPDGSNFTLKIRSTKLEDSAMYFCASSERGQGTGRRFFGPGTRLTVL.

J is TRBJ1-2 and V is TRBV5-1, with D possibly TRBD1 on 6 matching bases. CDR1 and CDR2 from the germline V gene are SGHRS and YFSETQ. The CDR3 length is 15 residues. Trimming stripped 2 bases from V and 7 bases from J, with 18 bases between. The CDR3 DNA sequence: TGCGCCAGCAGCTTACCAATAATACAGGGCGGTGGCTACACCTTC. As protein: CASSLPIIQGGGYTF. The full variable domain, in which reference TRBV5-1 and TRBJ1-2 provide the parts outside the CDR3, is KAGVTQTPRYLIKTRGQQVTLSCSPISGHRSVSWYQQTPGQGLQFLFEYFSETQRNKGNFPGRFSGRQFSNSRSEMNVSTLELGDSALYLCASSLPIIQGGGYTFGSGTRLTVV.

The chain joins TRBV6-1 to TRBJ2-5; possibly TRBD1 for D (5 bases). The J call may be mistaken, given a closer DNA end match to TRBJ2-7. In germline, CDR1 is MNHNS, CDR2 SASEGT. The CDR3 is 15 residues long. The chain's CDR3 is CASMRSGALGNEQYF. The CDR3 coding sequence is TGTGCCAGCATGAGAAGTGGGGCCCTTGGTAACGAGCAGTACTTC.

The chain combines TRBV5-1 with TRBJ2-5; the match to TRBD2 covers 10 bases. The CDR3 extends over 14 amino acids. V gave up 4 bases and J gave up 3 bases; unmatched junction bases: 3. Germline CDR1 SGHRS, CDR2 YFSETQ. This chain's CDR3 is CASSRTSGKETQYF. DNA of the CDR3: TGCGCCAGCAGCAGGACTAGCGGAAAAGAGACCCAGTACTTC.